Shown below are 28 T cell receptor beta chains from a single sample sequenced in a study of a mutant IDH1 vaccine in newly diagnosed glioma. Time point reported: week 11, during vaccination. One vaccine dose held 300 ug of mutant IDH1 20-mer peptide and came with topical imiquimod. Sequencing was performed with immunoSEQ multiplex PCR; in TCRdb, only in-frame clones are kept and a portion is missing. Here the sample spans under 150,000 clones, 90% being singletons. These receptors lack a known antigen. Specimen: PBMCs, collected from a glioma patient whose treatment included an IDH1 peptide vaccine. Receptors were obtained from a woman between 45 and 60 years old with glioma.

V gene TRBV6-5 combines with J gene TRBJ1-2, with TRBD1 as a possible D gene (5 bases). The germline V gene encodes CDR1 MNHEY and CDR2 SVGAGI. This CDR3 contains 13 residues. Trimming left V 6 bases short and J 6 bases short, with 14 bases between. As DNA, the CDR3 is TGTGCCAGCAGCCCCCGGCAGGGCAATGGCTACACCTTC. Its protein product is CASSPRQGNGYTF.

The CDR3 nucleotides are TGTGCCAGCAGCTTAGTTAAGGGGGCGAGGTATGGCTACACCTTC. This encodes CASSLVKGARYGYTF. This chain connects TRBV7-9 to TRBJ1-2; 7 bases fit TRBD1. The germline CDR1 and CDR2 sequences are SEHNR and FQNEAQ (reference sequence). Trimming took 1 base from V and 5 from J; bases not matched to a gene: 7. This CDR3 has 15 residues.

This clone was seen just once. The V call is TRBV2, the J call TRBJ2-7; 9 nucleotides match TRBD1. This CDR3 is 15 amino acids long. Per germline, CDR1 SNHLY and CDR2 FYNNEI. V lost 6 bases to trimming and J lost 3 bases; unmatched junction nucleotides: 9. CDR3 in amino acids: CASRPDRGRNYEQYF. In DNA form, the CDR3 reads TGTGCCAGCAGGCCCGACAGGGGGAGAAACTACGAGCAGTACTTC.

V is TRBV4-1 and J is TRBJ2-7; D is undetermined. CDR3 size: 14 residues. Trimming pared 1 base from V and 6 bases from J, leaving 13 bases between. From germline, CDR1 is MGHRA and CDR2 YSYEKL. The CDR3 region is CASSQVGHSGEQYF. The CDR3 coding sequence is TGCGCCAGCAGCCAAGTCGGCCACTCCGGCGAGCAGTACTTC.

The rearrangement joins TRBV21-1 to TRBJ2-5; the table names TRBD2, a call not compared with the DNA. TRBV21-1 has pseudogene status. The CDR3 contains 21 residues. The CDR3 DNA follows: TGTGCCAGCAGCAAATGCGGTCGGACTAGCGGGAGAGGGGAAAACCAAGAGACCCAGTACTTC. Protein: CASSKCGRTSGRGENQETQYF.

The CDR3 sequence is CATSRDLTGATYNEQFF. CDR3 in DNA: TGTGCCACCAGCAGAGACCTTACGGGAGCTACCTACAATGAGCAGTTCTTC. The chain carries TRBV15 and TRBJ2-1, with D perhaps matching TRBD2 (6 bases). Germline V CDR1 and CDR2: LNHNV, YYDKDF (reference sequence). Trimming left V 0 bases short and J 2 bases short, with 14 bases between. The CDR3 sequence is 17 residues long.

The CDR3 sequence: CASSPGGRYEQYF. In nucleotides, the CDR3 is TGTGCCAGCAGTCCAGGGGGTAGGTACGAGCAGTACTTC. The V gene is TRBV27, the J gene TRBJ2-7; 7 bases agree with TRBD1. CDR3 length equals 13 residues. V was pared by 5 bases and J by 4 bases, with 5 bases of the junction left unmatched. Germline V gene data show CDR1 as MNHEY and CDR2 as SMNVEV (reference sequence).

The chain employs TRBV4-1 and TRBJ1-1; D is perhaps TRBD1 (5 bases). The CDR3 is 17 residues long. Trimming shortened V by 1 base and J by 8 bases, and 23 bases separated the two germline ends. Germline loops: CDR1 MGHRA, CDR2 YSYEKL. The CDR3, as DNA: TGCGCCAGCAGCCAAGTTTTACAGCCAATCTTTAAGGGGGAAGCTTTCTTT. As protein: CASSQVLQPIFKGEAFF.

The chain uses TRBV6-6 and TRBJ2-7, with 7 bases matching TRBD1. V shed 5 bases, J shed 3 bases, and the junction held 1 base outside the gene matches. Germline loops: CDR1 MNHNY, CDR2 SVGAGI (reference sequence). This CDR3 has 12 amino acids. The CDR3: CASSGDSYEQYF. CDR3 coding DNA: TGTGCCAGCAGTGGGGACAGCTACGAGCAGTACTTC.

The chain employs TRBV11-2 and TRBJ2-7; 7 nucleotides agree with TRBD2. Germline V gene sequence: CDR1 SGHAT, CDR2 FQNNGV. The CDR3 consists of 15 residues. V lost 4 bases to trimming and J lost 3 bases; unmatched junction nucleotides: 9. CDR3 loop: CASSSHRLASYEQYF. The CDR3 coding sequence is TGTGCCAGCAGCTCGCATAGACTAGCAAGCTACGAGCAGTACTTC.

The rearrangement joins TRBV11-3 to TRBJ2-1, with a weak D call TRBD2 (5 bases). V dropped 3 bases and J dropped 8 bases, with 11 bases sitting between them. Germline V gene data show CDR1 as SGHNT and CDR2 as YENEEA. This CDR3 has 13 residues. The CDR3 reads CASSLDSQDEQFF. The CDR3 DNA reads TGTGCCAGCAGCTTGGACTCCCAGGATGAGCAGTTCTTC.

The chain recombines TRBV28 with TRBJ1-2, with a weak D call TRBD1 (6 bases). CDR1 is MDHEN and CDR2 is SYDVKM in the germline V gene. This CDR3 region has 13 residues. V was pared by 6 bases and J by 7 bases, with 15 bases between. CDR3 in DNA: TGTGCCAGCAGCTACAGGGACGTGGGTGGCTACACCTTC. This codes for CASSYRDVGGYTF.

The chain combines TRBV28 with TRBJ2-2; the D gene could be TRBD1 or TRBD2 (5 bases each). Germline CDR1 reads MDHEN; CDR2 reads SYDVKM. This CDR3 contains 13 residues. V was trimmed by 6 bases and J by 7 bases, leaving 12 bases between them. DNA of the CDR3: TGTGCCAGCAGGGACTGGGGGTTCGGGGAGCTGTTTTTT. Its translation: CASRDWGFGELFF. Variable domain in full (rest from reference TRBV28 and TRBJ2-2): DVKVTQSSRYLVKRTGEKVFLECVQDMDHENMFWYRQDPGLGLRLIYFSYDVKMKEKGDIPEGYSVSREKKERFSLILESASTNQTSMYLCASRDWGFGELFFGEGSRLTVL.

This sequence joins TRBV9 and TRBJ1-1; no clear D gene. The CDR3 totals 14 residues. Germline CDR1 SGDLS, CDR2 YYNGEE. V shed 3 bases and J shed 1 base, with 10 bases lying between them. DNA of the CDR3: TGTGCCAGCAGCGCTGAGTACACGAACACTGAAGCTTTCTTT. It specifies CASSAEYTNTEAFF.

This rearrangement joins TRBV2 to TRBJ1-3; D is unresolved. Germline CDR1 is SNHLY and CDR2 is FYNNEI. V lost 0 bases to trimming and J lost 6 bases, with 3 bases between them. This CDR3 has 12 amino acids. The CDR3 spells CASSEAPNTIYF. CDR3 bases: TGTGCCAGCAGTGAAGCCCCAAACACCATATATTTT.

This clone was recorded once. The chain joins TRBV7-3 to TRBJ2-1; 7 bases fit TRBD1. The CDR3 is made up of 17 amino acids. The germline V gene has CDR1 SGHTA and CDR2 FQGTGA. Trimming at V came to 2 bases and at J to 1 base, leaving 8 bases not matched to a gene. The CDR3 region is CASSLPPGRGSYNEQFF. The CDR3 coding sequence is TGTGCCAGCAGCTTACCCCCAGGCAGGGGGTCCTACAATGAGCAGTTCTTC.

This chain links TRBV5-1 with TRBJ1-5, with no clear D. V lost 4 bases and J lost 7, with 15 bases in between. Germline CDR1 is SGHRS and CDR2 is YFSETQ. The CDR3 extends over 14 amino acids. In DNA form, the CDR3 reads TGCGCCAGCAGCCCGCTGGTAATCCCCCAGCCCCAGCATTTT. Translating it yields CASSPLVIPQPQHF.

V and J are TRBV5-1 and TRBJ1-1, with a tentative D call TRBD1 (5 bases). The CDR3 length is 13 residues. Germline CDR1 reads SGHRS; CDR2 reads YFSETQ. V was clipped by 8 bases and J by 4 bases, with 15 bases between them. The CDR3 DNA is TGCGCCAGTTCAGGGTATACTACCACTGAAGCTTTCTTT. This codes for CASSGYTTTEAFF. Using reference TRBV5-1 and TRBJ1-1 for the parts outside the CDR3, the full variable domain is KAGVTQTPRYLIKTRGQQVTLSCSPISGHRSVSWYQQTPGQGLQFLFEYFSETQRNKGNFPGRFSGRQFSNSRSEMNVSTLELGDSALYLCASSGYTTTEAFFGQGTRLTVV.

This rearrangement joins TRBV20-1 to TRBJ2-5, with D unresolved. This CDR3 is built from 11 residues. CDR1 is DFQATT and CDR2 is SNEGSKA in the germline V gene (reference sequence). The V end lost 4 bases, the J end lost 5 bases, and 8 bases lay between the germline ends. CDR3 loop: CSATDGETQYF. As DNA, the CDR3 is TGCAGTGCTACGGACGGTGAGACCCAGTACTTC.

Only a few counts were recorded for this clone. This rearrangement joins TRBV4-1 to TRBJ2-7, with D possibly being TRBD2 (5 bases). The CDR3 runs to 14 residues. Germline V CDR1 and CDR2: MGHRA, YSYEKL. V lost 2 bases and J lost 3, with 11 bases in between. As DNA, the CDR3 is TGCGCCAGCAGCCAACGAATAGCGAACTACGAGCAGTACTTC. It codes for CASSQRIANYEQYF.

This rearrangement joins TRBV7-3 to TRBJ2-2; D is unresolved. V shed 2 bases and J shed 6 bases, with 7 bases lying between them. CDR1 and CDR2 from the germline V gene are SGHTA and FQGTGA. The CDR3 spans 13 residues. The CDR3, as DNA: TGTGCCAGCAGCTTATTCTACCCCGGGGAGCTGTTTTTT. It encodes CASSLFYPGELFF.

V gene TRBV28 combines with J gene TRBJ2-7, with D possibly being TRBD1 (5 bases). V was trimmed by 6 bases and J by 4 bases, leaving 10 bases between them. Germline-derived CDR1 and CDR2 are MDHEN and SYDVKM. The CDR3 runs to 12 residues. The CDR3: CASRGYRYEQYF. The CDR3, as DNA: TGTGCCAGCAGGGGGTACAGGTACGAGCAGTACTTC.

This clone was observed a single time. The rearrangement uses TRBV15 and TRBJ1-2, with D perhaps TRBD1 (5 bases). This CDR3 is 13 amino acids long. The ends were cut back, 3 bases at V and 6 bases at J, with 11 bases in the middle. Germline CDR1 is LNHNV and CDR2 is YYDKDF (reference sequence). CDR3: CATSRGETNGYTF. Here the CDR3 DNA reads TGTGCCACCAGCAGGGGGGAGACTAATGGCTACACCTTC.

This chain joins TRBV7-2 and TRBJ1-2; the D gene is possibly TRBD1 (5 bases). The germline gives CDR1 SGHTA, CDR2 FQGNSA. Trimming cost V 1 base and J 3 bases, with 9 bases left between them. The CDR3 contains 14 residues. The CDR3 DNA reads TGTGCCAGCAGCTTAGGACAGCCCCACTATGGCTACACCTTC. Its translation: CASSLGQPHYGYTF.

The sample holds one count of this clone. The CDR3 loop is CAWSVKDADTQYF. CDR3 DNA sequence: TGTGCCTGGAGTGTAAAGGACGCAGATACGCAGTATTTT. This rearrangement joins TRBV30 to TRBJ2-3; D is unresolved. V gave up 0 bases and J gave up 4 bases, with 8 bases separating them. The length of the CDR3 is 13 residues. Looked up from germline, CDR1 is GTSNPN and CDR2 is SVGIG (reference sequence).

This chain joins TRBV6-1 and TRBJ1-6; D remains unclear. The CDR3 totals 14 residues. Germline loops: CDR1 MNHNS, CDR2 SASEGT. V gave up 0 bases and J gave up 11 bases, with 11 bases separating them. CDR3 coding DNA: TGTGCCAGCAGTGAAGCGGTACTGAAGCCACCCCTCCACTTT. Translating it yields CASSEAVLKPPLHF.

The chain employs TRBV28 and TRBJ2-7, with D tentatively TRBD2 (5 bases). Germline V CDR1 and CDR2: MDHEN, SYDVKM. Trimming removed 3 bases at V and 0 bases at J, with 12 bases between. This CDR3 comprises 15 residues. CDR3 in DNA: TGTGCCAGCAGTTTCAATAGCGAAAGCTCCTACGAGCAGTACTTC. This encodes CASSFNSESSYEQYF.

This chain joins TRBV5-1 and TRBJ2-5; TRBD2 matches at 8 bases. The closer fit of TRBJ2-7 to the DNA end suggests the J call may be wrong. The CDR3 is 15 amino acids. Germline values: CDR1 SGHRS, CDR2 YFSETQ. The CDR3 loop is CASSLASGPTYEQYF. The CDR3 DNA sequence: TGCGCCAGCAGCTTGGCTAGCGGGCCTACTTACGAGCAGTACTTC.